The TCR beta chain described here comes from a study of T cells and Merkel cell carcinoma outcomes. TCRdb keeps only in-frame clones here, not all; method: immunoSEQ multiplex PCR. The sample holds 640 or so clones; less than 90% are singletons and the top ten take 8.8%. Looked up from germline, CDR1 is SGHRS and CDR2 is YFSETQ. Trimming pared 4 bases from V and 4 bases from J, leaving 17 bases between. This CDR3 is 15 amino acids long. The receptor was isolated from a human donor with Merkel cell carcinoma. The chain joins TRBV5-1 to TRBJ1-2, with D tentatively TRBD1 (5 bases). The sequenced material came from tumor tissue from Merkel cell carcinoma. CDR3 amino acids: CASSQGMIGAYGYTF. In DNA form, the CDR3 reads TGCGCCAGCAGCCAGGGCATGATCGGGGCCTATGGCTACACCTTC.